Here is one TCR beta chain with its context. Antigen: not known. This sample was included in a study of graft-versus-host responses after intestinal transplantation. Study context: Each transplant was multivisceral, liver-intestinal, or isolated intestinal. Uniformly, recipients were administered anti-thymocyte globulin induction with subsequent tacrolimus and steroids for around 3 years.

Study-wide results and limits: Within allografts, high graft-versus-host to host-versus-graft clonal ratios were seen among patients with graft-donor T cell macrochimerism. Detection of GvH clones occurred in recipient marrow, and some had their first appearance in ileum or blood.

The trim removed 5 bases at V and 4 bases at J, leaving 5 bases unmatched. The CDR3 covers 14 residues. Germline CDR1 SEHNR, CDR2 FQNEAQ (reference sequence). Produced via immunoSEQ multiplex PCR; TCRdb's table is partial and in-frame only. The table records approximately 49,000 clones, about 89% of them present only once. The sequencing here drew on unstimulated CD4+ T cells sorted from spleen or lymph node cells, taken before transplant. This clonotype originated in a human donor who was the organ donor for an intestinal transplant. The chain is built from TRBV7-9 and TRBJ2-7; TRBD1 aligns across 10 bases. The CDR3 sequence: CASSPGTGAYEQYF. DNA for the CDR3: TGTGCCAGCAGCCCCGGGACAGGGGCGTACGAGCAGTACTTC.